These 13 T cell receptor beta chains originate from one sample sequenced in a study of T cell repertoires in cytomegalovirus infection. TCRdb redid the calling of the reads with MiXCR, one entry per CDR3 protein. The sample consists of 90,000 to 120,000 distinct CDR3 sequences, around 40% of them appearing once. The antigens for these receptors are not known. The source material was CD8+ T cells from cultured PBMCs, sampled from culture after CMV antigen stimulation. The receptors shown here come from a human donor in good health (CMV status not recorded). Some clones in this sample may be carry-over from other donors' samples.

This chain connects TRBV20-1 to TRBJ1-5; D unclear. Germline loops: CDR1 DFQATT, CDR2 SNEGSKA (reference sequence). The CDR3 length is 14 residues. Trimming took off 5 bases at V and 2 bases at J, with 13 bases between the two ends. This CDR3 is CSALNPMGNQPQHF. In DNA, the CDR3 is TGCAGTGCTCTGAACCCGATGGGCAATCAGCCCCAGCATTTT.

This clonotype was counted a few times. The CDR3: CASSDPYGNTEAFF. CDR3 bases: TGTGCCAGCAGCGATCCATACGGGAACACTGAAGCTTTCTTT. The gene calls are TRBV11-1 and TRBJ1-1; D is unclear. V was pared by 5 bases and J by 1 base, with 11 bases between. CDR1 SGHAT and CDR2 FQDESV come from the germline V gene (reference sequence). CDR3 length: 14 amino acids. The full variable domain, completed using reference TRBV11-1 and TRBJ1-1, is EAEVAQSPRYKITEKSQAVAFWCDPISGHATLYWYRQILGQGPELLVQFQDESVVDDSQLPKDRFSAERLKGVDSTLKIQPAELGDSAMYLCASSDPYGNTEAFFGQGTRLTVV.

The V and J genes are TRBV3-1 and TRBJ2-7, with no clear D. Germline V CDR1 and CDR2: LGHDT, YNNKEL (reference sequence). The CDR3 is made up of 12 amino acids. V was trimmed by 1 base and J by 0 bases, leaving 1 base between them. Here the CDR3 reads CASSQASYEQYF. CDR3 sequence (DNA): TGTGCCAGCAGCCAAGCCTCCTACGAGCAGTACTTC.

This clonotype was recorded a few times. The chain employs TRBV15 and TRBJ2-3; TRBD2 matches 9 bases. The CDR3 has 16 amino acids. Trimming at V came to 3 bases and at J to 5 bases, leaving 9 bases not matched to a gene. The germline gives CDR1 LNHNV, CDR2 YYDKDF (reference sequence). The CDR3 region is CATSSYPGLALDTQYF. The CDR3 bases are TGTGCCACCAGCAGTTACCCGGGACTAGCATTAGATACGCAGTATTTT.

This sequence joins TRBV4-1 and TRBJ2-7; no clear D gene. The CDR3 contains 16 residues. From germline, CDR1 is MGHRA and CDR2 YSYEKL. V dropped 0 bases and J dropped 0 bases, with 12 bases sitting between them. The CDR3 protein is CASSQDPTRSSYEQYF. DNA for the CDR3: TGCGCCAGCAGCCAAGATCCAACCCGGAGCTCCTACGAGCAGTACTTC.

Only a few counts were recorded for this clonotype. The V call is TRBV6-5, the J call TRBJ1-1, with a possible D match to TRBD1 (6 bases). This CDR3 is 15 amino acids long. CDR1 is MNHEY, CDR2 SVGAGI, per germline. Trimming left V 0 bases short and J 1 base short, with 9 bases between. The CDR3 loop is CASSYSFRGNTEAFF. The DNA of the CDR3 is TGTGCCAGCAGTTACTCGTTCAGGGGGAACACTGAAGCTTTCTTT.

The chain joins TRBV7-9 to TRBJ2-7; the match to TRBD1 covers 7 bases. Germline V gene sequence: CDR1 SEHNR, CDR2 FQNEAQ (reference sequence). The CDR3 loop spans 15 amino acids. J was trimmed by 0 bases and V by 3 bases; bases with no gene match: 5. CDR3 region: CASSLTTGRSYEQYF. The CDR3 DNA follows: TGTGCCAGCAGCTTGACGACAGGGCGCTCCTACGAGCAGTACTTC.

The gene calls are TRBV5-6 and TRBJ1-1, with TRBD1 as a possible D gene (6 bases). Looked up from germline, CDR1 is SGHDT and CDR2 is YYEEEE. V shed 0 bases and J shed 3 bases, with 18 bases lying between them. The CDR3 covers 17 residues. CDR3 nucleotides: TGTGCCAGCAGCTTGGATGGGGGGGCACATCGGGACACTGAAGCTTTCTTT. This gives the protein CASSLDGGAHRDTEAFF.

This chain joins TRBV25-1 and TRBJ2-7, with D tentatively TRBD2 (7 bases). The CDR3 extends over 13 amino acids. Trimming cost V 7 bases and J 7 bases, with 17 bases left between them. Germline-derived CDR1 and CDR2 are MGHDK and SYGVNS. The CDR3 DNA is TGTGCCAGCAAGCCCGGGGGGCCGTCTGAGCAGTACTTC. It is translated as CASKPGGPSEQYF.

This clonotype was detected only a few times. For the CDR3, the DNA is TGTGCCAGCAGCTTAGGATACGGGGAGGCTAATGAAAAACTGTTTTTT. Its translation is CASSLGYGEANEKLFF. The V and J genes are TRBV7-8 and TRBJ1-4, with D hard to call. The germline gives CDR1 SGHVS, CDR2 FQNEAQ. V was cut by 1 base and J by 3 bases, with 12 bases left in between. CDR3 length: 16 residues. The entire variable domain, with the rest obtained from reference TRBV7-8 and TRBJ1-4, is as follows: GAGVSQSPRYKVAKRGQDVALRCDPISGHVSLFWYQQALGQGPEFLTYFQNEAQLDKSGLPSDRFFAERPEGSVSTLKIQRTQQEDSAVYLCASSLGYGEANEKLFFGSGTQLSVL.

V gene TRBV6-5 combines with J gene TRBJ2-5; 10 bases are a match to TRBD2. CDR3 length: 16 residues. V shed 5 bases and J 2 bases; nucleotides not matched to a gene: 8. The germline CDR1 and CDR2 sequences are MNHEY and SVGAGI. The CDR3 here is CASSDSLAGAQETQYF. In nucleotides, the CDR3 is TGTGCCAGCAGTGATTCCCTAGCGGGGGCACAAGAGACCCAGTACTTC.

The chain links TRBV12-3 or TRBV12-4 to TRBJ2-1; TRBD1 matches 8 bases. V trimming: 7 bases; J trimming: 8 bases; junction bases outside the gene matches: 10. The length of the CDR3 is 14 residues. Here the CDR3 reads CASNLGQGADEQFF. CDR3 DNA: TGTGCCAGCAACCTCGGACAGGGTGCCGATGAGCAGTTCTTC.

The rearrangement uses TRBV12-3 or TRBV12-4 and TRBJ2-5; no clear D gene. CDR3 length: 12 residues. V lost 3 bases, J lost 5 bases, and 7 bases lay in between. The DNA of the CDR3 is TGTGCCAGCAGTTTTGGATGGGAGACCCAGTACTTC. It yields the protein CASSFGWETQYF.